The present T cell receptor (beta chain) was sequenced within a study of shared clonotypes between healthy human individuals. TCRdb's table, derived via immunoSEQ multiplex PCR, lists solely in-frame clones and lacks some. The sample yields roughly 2.4 million clones, 90% to 96% seen once. The germline gives CDR1 SGHVS, CDR2 FQNEAQ. Trimming took 2 bases from V and 6 from J, leaving 14 bases between them. The CDR3 is made up of 14 amino acids. Study-level results: Generation probabilities of non-shared clonotypes were lower (relative to those shared by all four donors). Clonotype sharing across donors was expected to vary with sequencing depth.

Comments on this clone: The target antigen is unknown.

CD4+ cells were split into CD45RA+ naive and CD45RA-negative memory subsets. V gene TRBV7-8 combines with J gene TRBJ2-7; D call uncertain. This receptor was obtained from a man aged 18 to 30 in good health. The specimen sequenced was naive CD4+ T cells sorted from blood. This sample's subset: CD45RA+ positively selected. The CDR3 region is CASSLLRESGEQYF. The CDR3 DNA sequence: TGTGCCAGCAGCTTACTTAGGGAATCGGGCGAGCAGTACTTC.